The sequence of this T cell receptor beta chain was determined in a study of early T cells in non-severe SARS-CoV-2 infection (dated by TCRdb to the early 2020s). Concerning the study at large: Bulk RNA from unsorted whole blood was used for TCR sequencing, so alpha and beta chains could not be paired.

This clonotype was picked up a small number of times. It lacks a known antigen. The input lacks base qualities; no much larger clone sits a single base away. Receptor libraries were prepared by 5' RACE. These reads were obtained on a NextSeq 500. To correct for sequencing error and PCR bias, the TCR library protocol tagged individual cDNA molecules with unique molecular identifiers. TCR alpha and beta chains were both sequenced, and the abundances of alpha and beta sequences in each sample were closely correlated with each other. The paper's data handling went like this. Decombinator V4 was used to annotate TCR sequences for V gene, J gene and CDR3. Expanded TCRs were defined as changing significantly between any two time points under a Poisson model with p below 0.0001. TCR abundances were normalised to the total number of TCRs sequenced per sample and expressed as counts per million. MAIT TCRs were defined by TRAV1-2 paired with TRAJ12, TRAJ20 or TRAJ33, and iNKT TCRs by TRAV10 paired with TRAJ18. A search of VDJdb, accessed on 1 November 2021, was run for TCRs annotated to CMV, EBV and SARS-CoV-2, with TCRs annotated for multiple antigens excluded. The public reads were quality trimmed at Q25 with fastp and then assembled into clones with MiXCR by TCRdb, keeping productive beta chains. CDR3 protein duplicates are merged, each entry listing the most common genes and DNA. The V and J calls were not made by the authors but by TCRdb's processing. For this sample there are about 60,000 distinct CDR3 sequences; around 11% appear just once. The top ten clonotypes cover roughly 3% of the sample.

Counted from cysteine to phenylalanine, this CDR3 has 12 amino acids. CDR3 DNA only is kept here, 36 bases in frame from base 1. Broader findings and caveats from the paper: VDJdb matching was skewed toward anti-spike CD8 responses, so virus-specific expansions were likely underestimated and private and CD4 specificities were missed.

Set within a cohort of healthcare workers in London, UK, this nested case-control study involved weekly PCR testing of nasopharyngeal swabs along with blood sampling. Healthcare workers were recruited between 23 and 31 March 2020, during the week of the UK lockdown, and were followed weekly for up to roughly 15 weeks. The receptor's source is an adult who was a healthcare worker with PCR-confirmed SARS-CoV-2 infection or an uninfected control (not recorded which). The starting material was whole blood, obtained at baseline. The rearrangement combines TRBV12-2 with TRBJ2-7; the table's D call, TRBD1, has no DNA check behind it. TRBV12-2 is designated a pseudogene. The base sequence is TGTGCAAGTCGCTCTGCCCCGGACGAGCAGTACTTC. Translated, this gives CASRSAPDEQYF.